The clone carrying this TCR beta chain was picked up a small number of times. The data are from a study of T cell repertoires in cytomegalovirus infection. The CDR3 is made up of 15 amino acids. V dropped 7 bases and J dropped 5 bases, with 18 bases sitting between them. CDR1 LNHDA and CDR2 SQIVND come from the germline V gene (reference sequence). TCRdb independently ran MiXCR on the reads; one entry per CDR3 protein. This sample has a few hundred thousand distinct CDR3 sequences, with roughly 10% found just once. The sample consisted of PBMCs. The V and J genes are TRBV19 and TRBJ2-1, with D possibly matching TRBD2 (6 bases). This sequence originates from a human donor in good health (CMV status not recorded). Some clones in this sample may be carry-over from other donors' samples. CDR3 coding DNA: TGTGCCAGTAACCCCGGGGGTTTGCTAAACAATGAGCAGTTCTTC. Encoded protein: CASNPGGLLNNEQFF.